The 25 T cell receptor beta chains reported below all come from one sample, sequenced in a study of cytomegalovirus exposure and HLA in healthy donors. PCR was performed using 60 Vbeta and 13 Jbeta primers. Some clones are missing from TCRdb's copy, which holds only in-frame ones; the method was immunoSEQ multiplex PCR. Here the sample spans about 160,000 clones, around 80% being singletons. The sample comprised PBMCs. Receptors originate from a woman in her late teens or twenties in good health and CMV-seronegative.

This rearrangement joins TRBV4-1 to TRBJ1-3, with TRBD1 matching 8 bases. V lost 1 base, J lost 4 bases, and 3 bases stayed unmatched. The CDR3 has 15 amino acids. Germline CDR1 MGHRA, CDR2 YSYEKL. Written as DNA, the CDR3 is TGCGCCAGCAGCCAAGCTTCAGGGGGCGGAAACACCATATATTTT. This encodes CASSQASGGGNTIYF.

This sequence joins TRBV6-5 and TRBJ2-3; D might be TRBD1 (5 bases). The CDR3 runs to 11 residues. The germline V gene has CDR1 MNHEY and CDR2 SVGAGI. V lost 5 bases and J lost 6, with 6 bases in between. CDR3 sequence reads: CASSAGDTQYF. The CDR3 DNA follows: TGTGCCAGCAGTGCAGGGGATACGCAGTATTTT.

The rearrangement uses TRBV27 and TRBJ2-3; TRBD2 agrees at 15 bases. The V and J ends lost 3 bases and 6 bases, in that order; junction bases with no gene match: 4. This CDR3 is built from 16 residues. Per the germline V gene, CDR1 is MNHEY and CDR2 is SMNVEV (reference sequence). The CDR3 reads CASSLGLAGGRDTQYF. CDR3 DNA sequence: TGTGCCAGCAGTTTGGGACTAGCGGGAGGTAGGGATACGCAGTATTTT.

The rearrangement uses TRBV18 and TRBJ1-6; perhaps TRBD1 as D (6 bases). The germline gives CDR1 KGHSH, CDR2 LQKENI. The CDR3 totals 15 residues. V lost 3 bases to trimming and J lost 8 bases, with 14 bases between them. In DNA, the CDR3 is TGTGCCAGCTCACCTGGCACAGGGCGCTATTCACCCCTCCACTTT. Its protein product is CASSPGTGRYSPLHF.

V usage is TRBV7-9 and J usage is TRBJ1-2; D uncertain. The CDR3 covers 12 residues. Trimming left V 4 bases short and J 4 bases short, with 7 bases between. Germline V CDR1 and CDR2: SEHNR, FQNEAQ (reference sequence). CDR3: CASSYLSYGYTF. For the CDR3, the DNA is TGTGCCAGCAGCTACCTATCCTATGGCTACACCTTC. Looking up the rest from reference TRBV7-9 and TRBJ1-2 gives the full variable domain: DTGVSQNPRHKITKRGQNVTFRCDPISEHNRLYWYRQTLGQGPEFLTYFQNEAQLEKSRLLSDRFSAERPKGSFSTLEIQRTEQGDSAMYLCASSYLSYGYTFGSGTRLTVV.

The chain combines TRBV28 with TRBJ1-1; no definite D call. Germline values: CDR1 MDHEN, CDR2 SYDVKM. V was trimmed by 7 bases and J by 5 bases, leaving 14 bases between them. CDR3 length equals 13 residues. The CDR3 DNA is TGTGCCAGCATCCGAGGTACGAGGACTGAAGCTTTCTTT. Protein: CASIRGTRTEAFF.

The rearrangement links TRBV4-3 to TRBJ1-2; 8 nucleotides match TRBD1. Germline V lookup: CDR1 LGHNA, CDR2 YSLEER. CDR3 length: 16 amino acids. V lost 2 bases and J lost 8; bases outside the gene matches: 13. The chain's CDR3 is CASSQTGGTAVLGYTF. The CDR3 nucleotides read TGCGCCAGCAGCCAAACAGGGGGGACGGCTGTATTGGGCTACACCTTC.

The chain links TRBV28 to TRBJ1-2; 9 bases align to TRBD1. This CDR3 is 16 amino acids long. Germline V lookup: CDR1 MDHEN, CDR2 SYDVKM. The junction had 16 bases not matched to a gene; V was cut back by 6 bases and J by 8 bases. The CDR3 region has the DNA TGTGCCAGCAGGCTCGGACAGGGGAGCGCCTCTGGGGGCTACACCTTC. Amino acid sequence: CASRLGQGSASGGYTF.

The sample holds a few counts of this clone. Here the CDR3 reads CAISESPTSPSTDTQYF. Here the CDR3 DNA reads TGTGCCATCAGTGAGTCGCCGACTAGCCCAAGCACAGATACGCAGTATTTT. J is TRBJ2-3 and V is TRBV10-3; 7 bases are shared with TRBD2. The CDR3 length is 17 residues. The J segment lost 0 bases and the V segment lost 0 bases, leaving 6 bases of the junction unmatched. Germline CDR1 reads ENHRY; CDR2 reads SYGVKD.

The chain carries TRBV11-3 and TRBJ1-2, with 7 bases lining up with TRBD1. Germline lookup yields CDR1 SGHNT and CDR2 YENEEA. Trimming took 5 bases from V and 4 from J; bases not matched to a gene: 7. The length of the CDR3 is 14 residues. CDR3 amino acids: CASSPRQGGYGYTF. The CDR3 DNA reads TGTGCCAGCAGCCCGCGACAGGGAGGCTATGGCTACACCTTC.

The chain joins TRBV4-2 to TRBJ2-3; 15 bases are shared with TRBD2. CDR1 LGHNA and CDR2 YNFKEQ come from the germline V gene. Trimming cost V 5 bases and J 5 bases; bases outside gene matches: 14. CDR3 size: 19 residues. The CDR3 DNA sequence: TGTGCCAGCAGCGCTTTTTCAGGACTAGCGGGAGGGCCAGAAGATACGCAGTATTTT. Its translation is CASSAFSGLAGGPEDTQYF.

This clone was detected once. The genes are TRBV19 and TRBJ2-7; 13 bases align to TRBD2. Germline V CDR1 and CDR2: LNHDA, SQIVND (reference sequence). J lost 4 bases, V lost 6 bases, and 9 bases had no gene match. The CDR3 is 16 residues long. In nucleotides, the CDR3 is TGTGCCAGTAGAACACACGGACTAGCGGGAGCTTACGAGCAGTACTTC. Translation gives CASRTHGLAGAYEQYF.

The rearrangement uses TRBV11-3 and TRBJ2-1, with TRBD2 matching 8 bases. This CDR3 has 15 residues. Germline assignment: CDR1 SGHNT and CDR2 YENEEA. The junction had 9 bases not matched to a gene; V was cut back by 3 bases and J by 8 bases. The CDR3 DNA follows: TGTGCCAGCAGCTTCCAAGCGGGAGTTCCCGATGAGCAGTTCTTC. Translated, it gives CASSFQAGVPDEQFF.

The chain uses TRBV6-5 and TRBJ1-3, with D uncertain. Germline V gene lookup returns CDR1 MNHEY and CDR2 SVGAGI. This CDR3 has 14 amino acids. Trimming removed 5 bases from V and 0 bases from J, with 8 bases in between. The CDR3 region is CASSPQDSGNTIYF. Here the CDR3 DNA reads TGTGCCAGCAGTCCCCAGGACTCTGGAAACACCATATATTTT.

The V gene is TRBV6-1, the J gene TRBJ1-6, with 8 bases identical to TRBD1. Trimming removed 4 bases from V and 9 bases from J; junction bases left unmatched: 8. The CDR3 loop spans 15 amino acids. Germline CDR1 MNHNS, CDR2 SASEGT. The CDR3 reads CASSATGVSGSPLHF. As DNA, the CDR3 is TGTGCCAGCAGTGCGACAGGGGTCAGCGGTTCACCCCTCCACTTT.

The chain joins TRBV7-8 to TRBJ1-2; 10 nucleotides align to TRBD1. J gave up 8 bases and V 5 bases, and 8 bases lay outside the gene matches. CDR3 size: 14 residues. In germline, CDR1 is SGHVS, CDR2 FQNEAQ. CDR3 sequence (DNA): TGTGCCAGCAGCCCGAGACAGGGGGCAGGCGGCTACACCTTC. Its protein product is CASSPRQGAGGYTF.

The genes are TRBV11-3 and TRBJ2-7; 8 positions match TRBD2. The V gene end was trimmed by 5 bases and the J gene end by 4 bases; junction bases not matched to a gene: 7. CDR1 and CDR2 (germline): SGHNT, YENEEA. The CDR3 loop spans 14 amino acids. DNA of the CDR3: TGTGCCAGCAGCCTTGGGGTAGCGGGATACGAGCAGTACTTC. It specifies CASSLGVAGYEQYF.

The V gene is TRBV11-2, the J gene TRBJ1-3; TRBD1 might be the D (6 bases). The CDR3 contains 16 residues. Looked up from germline, CDR1 is SGHAT and CDR2 is FQNNGV. Trimming took 6 bases from V and 3 from J, leaving 18 bases between them. CDR3 protein: CASSRAFRGSGNTIYF. DNA for the CDR3: TGTGCCAGCAGTCGGGCTTTTAGGGGGAGTGGAAACACCATATATTTT.

The V gene is TRBV27, the J gene TRBJ1-4; TRBD1 aligns across 11 bases. Looked up from germline, CDR1 is MNHEY and CDR2 is SMNVEV (reference sequence). The CDR3 runs to 16 residues. The junction had 10 bases not matched to a gene; V was cut back by 5 bases and J by 8 bases. CDR3 DNA: TGTGCCAGCAGTATTGCTTGGACAGGGGGCGGGGAAAAACTGTTTTTT. Protein sequence: CASSIAWTGGGEKLFF.

In this sample, this clone turned up a few times. The chain uses TRBV28 and TRBJ1-1; no definite D call. The CDR3 contains 14 residues. V was cut by 5 bases and J by 4 bases, with 14 bases left in between. CDR1 is MDHEN and CDR2 is SYDVKM in the germline V gene. CDR3 region: CASSTSRVGTEAFF. CDR3 sequence (DNA): TGTGCCAGCAGTACCTCCCGGGTAGGCACTGAAGCTTTCTTT.

The sample holds a few counts of this clone. The chain couples TRBV4-3 to TRBJ2-1, with D tentatively TRBD2 (5 bases). CDR1 is LGHNA, CDR2 YSLEER, per germline. V lost 0 bases and J lost 3, with 12 bases in between. The CDR3 is 16 residues long. The CDR3 is CASSQDLDGNYNEQFF. CDR3 coding DNA: TGCGCCAGCAGCCAAGATCTTGACGGGAACTACAATGAGCAGTTCTTC.

V usage is TRBV7-9 and J usage is TRBJ2-5, with 8 nucleotides matching TRBD2. With V trimmed by 3 bases and J by 5 bases, 8 bases remained unmatched. Germline V gene sequence: CDR1 SEHNR, CDR2 FQNEAQ (reference sequence). The CDR3 spans 15 residues. CDR3: CASSFLGTRGETQYF. The CDR3 nucleotides are TGTGCCAGCAGCTTCCTGGGGACTAGGGGGGAGACCCAGTACTTC.

This clone showed up just a few times. CDR3 sequence reads: CASSPRSNEQFF. As DNA, the CDR3 is TGTGCCAGTAGTCCCCGGAGTAATGAGCAGTTCTTC. The chain combines TRBV19 with TRBJ2-1, with unresolved D. Germline values: CDR1 LNHDA, CDR2 SQIVND (reference sequence). This CDR3 region has 12 residues. V lost 5 bases and J lost 7, with 9 bases in between.

The chain is built from TRBV30 and TRBJ2-1; 9 bases are shared with TRBD1. Germline CDR1 reads GTSNPN; CDR2 reads SVGIG (reference sequence). The V gene end was trimmed by 4 bases and the J gene end by 4 bases; junction bases not matched to a gene: 5. CDR3 length: 14 amino acids. Written as DNA, the CDR3 is TGTGCCTGGAAGCGGGACAGGGTTTACAATGAGCAGTTCTTC. Translated, it gives CAWKRDRVYNEQFF.

The chain carries TRBV27 and TRBJ2-3, with TRBD2 matching 10 bases. The length of the CDR3 is 17 residues. Germline trimming cut 2 bases from V and 5 bases from J; bases unmatched to any gene: 10. CDR1 and CDR2 from the germline V gene are MNHEY and SMNVEV (reference sequence). CDR3 sequence reads: CASSLTSSGRGLDTQYF. CDR3 nucleotides: TGTGCCAGCAGTTTAACCTCTAGCGGGAGAGGTTTAGATACGCAGTATTTT.